The present entry profiles one T cell receptor (beta chain) with its context. The germline gives CDR1 SGHAT, CDR2 FQNNGV. V trimming: 5 bases; J trimming: 4 bases; junction bases outside the gene matches: 13. This CDR3 is built from 16 residues. Produced via immunoSEQ multiplex PCR; TCRdb's table is partial and in-frame only. The data hold about 160,000 clones, with about 95% observed a single time. These data belong to a study of control samples from healthy donors and cancer patients. The material sequenced was PBMCs. The receptor comes from a man aged 55 to 70 with colorectal cancer. This chain connects TRBV11-2 to TRBJ2-5; 7 bases are a match to TRBD1. In DNA, the CDR3 is TGTGCCAGCAGCCCCCGTAGGGGGCGTGGTACAGAGACCCAGTACTTC. Translating gives CASSPRRGRGTETQYF. Supplemented by reference TRBV11-2 and TRBJ2-5, the full variable domain reads EAGVAQSPRYKIIEKRQSVAFWCNPISGHATLYWYQQILGQGPKLLIQFQNNGVVDDSQLPKDRFSAERLKGVDSTLKIQPAKLEDSAVYLCASSPRRGRGTETQYFGPGTRLLVL.